What follows is one T cell receptor (beta chain) and its context. One entry per CDR3 protein, called by TCRdb with MiXCR from the RT-PCR reads. This sample yields about 960,000 distinct CDR3 sequences, of which roughly 17% are seen a single time; around 6% belongs to the top ten. This specimen belongs to a study of patients and donors after allogeneic stem cell transplantation. Sequenced material: blood, either unsorted or a sorted T cell fraction (not recorded which). This sequence was found in a human donor who was either an allogeneic HSCT recipient or a stem cell or donor lymphocyte infusion donor (not recorded which). It is not recorded whose cells these are; they may come from a transplant donor.

The CDR3 DNA is TGTGCCAGCAGTTACTCGACGGGGTATGAGCAGTTCTTC. Translated: CASSYSTGYEQFF. The chain links TRBV6-6 to TRBJ2-1, with D maybe TRBD2 (5 bases). CDR1 is MNHNY, CDR2 SVGAGI, per germline (reference sequence). This CDR3 is built from 13 residues. The V and J ends lost 0 bases and 8 bases respectively, with 8 bases between them.